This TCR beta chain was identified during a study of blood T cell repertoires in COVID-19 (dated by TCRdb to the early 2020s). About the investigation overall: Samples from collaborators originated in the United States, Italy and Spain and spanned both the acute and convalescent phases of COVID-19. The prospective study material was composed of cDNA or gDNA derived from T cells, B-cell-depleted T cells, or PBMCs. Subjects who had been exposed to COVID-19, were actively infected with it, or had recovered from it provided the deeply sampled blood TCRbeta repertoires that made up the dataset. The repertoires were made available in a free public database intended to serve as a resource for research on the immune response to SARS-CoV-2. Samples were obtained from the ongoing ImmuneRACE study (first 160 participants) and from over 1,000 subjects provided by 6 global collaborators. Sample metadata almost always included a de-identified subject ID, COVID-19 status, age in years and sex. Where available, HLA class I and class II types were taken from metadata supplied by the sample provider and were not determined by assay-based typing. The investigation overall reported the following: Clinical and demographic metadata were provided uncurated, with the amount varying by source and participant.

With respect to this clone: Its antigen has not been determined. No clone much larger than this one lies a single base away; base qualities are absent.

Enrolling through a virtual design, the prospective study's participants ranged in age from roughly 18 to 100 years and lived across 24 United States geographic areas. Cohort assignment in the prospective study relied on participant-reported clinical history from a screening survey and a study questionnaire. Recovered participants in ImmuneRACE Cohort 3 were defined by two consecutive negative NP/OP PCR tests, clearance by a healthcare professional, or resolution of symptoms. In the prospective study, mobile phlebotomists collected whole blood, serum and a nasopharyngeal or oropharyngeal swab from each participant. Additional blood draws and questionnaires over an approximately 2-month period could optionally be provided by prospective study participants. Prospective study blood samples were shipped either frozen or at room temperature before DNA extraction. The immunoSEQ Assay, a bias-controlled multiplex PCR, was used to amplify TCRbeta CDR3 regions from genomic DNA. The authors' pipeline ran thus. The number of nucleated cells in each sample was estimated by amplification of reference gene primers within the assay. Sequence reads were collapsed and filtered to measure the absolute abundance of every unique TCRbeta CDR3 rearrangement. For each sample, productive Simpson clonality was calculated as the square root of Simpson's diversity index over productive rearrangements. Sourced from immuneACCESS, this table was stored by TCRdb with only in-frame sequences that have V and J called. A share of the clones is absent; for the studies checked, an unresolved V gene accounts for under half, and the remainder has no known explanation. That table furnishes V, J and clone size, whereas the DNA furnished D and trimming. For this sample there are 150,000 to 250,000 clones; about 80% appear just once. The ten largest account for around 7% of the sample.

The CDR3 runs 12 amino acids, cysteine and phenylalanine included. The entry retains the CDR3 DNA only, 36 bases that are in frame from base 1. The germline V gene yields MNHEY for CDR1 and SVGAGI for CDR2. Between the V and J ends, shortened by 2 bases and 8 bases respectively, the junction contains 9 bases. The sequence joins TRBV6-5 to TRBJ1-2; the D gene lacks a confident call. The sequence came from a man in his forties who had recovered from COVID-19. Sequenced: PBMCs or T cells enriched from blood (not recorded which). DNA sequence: TGTGCCAGCAGTTACGCGGGAGGGGGCTACACCTTC. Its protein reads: CASSYAGGGYTF.